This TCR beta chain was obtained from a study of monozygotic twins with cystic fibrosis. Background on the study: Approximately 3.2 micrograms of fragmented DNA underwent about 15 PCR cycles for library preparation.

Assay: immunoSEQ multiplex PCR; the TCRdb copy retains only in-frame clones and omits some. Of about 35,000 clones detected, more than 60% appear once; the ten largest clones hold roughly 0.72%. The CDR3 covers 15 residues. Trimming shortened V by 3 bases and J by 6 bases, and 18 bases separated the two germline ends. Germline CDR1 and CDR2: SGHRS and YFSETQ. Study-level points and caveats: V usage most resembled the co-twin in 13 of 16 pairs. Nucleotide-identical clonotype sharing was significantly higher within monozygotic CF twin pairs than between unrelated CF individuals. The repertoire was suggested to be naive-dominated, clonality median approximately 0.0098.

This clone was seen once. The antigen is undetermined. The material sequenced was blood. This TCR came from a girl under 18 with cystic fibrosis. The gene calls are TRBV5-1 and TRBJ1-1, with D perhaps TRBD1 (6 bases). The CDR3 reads CASSWGLQGNPEAFF. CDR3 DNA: TGCGCCAGCAGCTGGGGGCTGCAGGGTAACCCTGAAGCTTTCTTT.